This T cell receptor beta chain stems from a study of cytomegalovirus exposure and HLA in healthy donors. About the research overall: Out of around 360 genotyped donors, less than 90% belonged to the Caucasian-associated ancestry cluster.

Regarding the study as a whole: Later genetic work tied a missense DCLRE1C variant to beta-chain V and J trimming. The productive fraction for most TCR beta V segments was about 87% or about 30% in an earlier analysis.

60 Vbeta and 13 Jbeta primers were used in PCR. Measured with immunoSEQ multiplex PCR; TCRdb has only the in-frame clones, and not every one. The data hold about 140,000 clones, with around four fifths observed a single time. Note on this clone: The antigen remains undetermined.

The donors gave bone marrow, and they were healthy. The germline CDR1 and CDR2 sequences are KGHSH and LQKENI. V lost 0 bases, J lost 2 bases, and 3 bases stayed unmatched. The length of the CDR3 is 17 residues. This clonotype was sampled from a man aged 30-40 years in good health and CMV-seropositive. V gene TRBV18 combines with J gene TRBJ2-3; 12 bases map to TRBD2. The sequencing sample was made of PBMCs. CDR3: CASSPPTSGRHTDTQYF. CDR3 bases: TGTGCCAGCTCACCACCTACTAGCGGGAGGCACACAGATACGCAGTATTTT.